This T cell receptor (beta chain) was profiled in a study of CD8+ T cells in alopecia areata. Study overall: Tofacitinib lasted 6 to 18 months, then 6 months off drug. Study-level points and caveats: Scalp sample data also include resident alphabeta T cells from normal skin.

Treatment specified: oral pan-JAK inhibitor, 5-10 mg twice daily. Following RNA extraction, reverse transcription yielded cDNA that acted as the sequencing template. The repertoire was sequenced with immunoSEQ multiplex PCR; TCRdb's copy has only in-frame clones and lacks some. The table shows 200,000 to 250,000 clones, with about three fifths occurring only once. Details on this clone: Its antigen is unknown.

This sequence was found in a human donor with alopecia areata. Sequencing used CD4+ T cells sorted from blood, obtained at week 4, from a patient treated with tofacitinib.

CDR3 amino acids: CASSVRGAPVDEQFF. In DNA, the CDR3 is TGTGCCAGCAGCGTCCGGGGGGCCCCTGTGGATGAGCAGTTCTTC. The chain carries TRBV9 and TRBJ2-1; D is possibly TRBD2 (7 bases). In germline, CDR1 is SGDLS, CDR2 YYNGEE. This CDR3 spans 15 amino acids. Trimming removed 2 bases at V and 8 bases at J, with 17 bases between.